This T cell receptor (beta chain) was recovered during a study of blood T cell repertoires in COVID-19. Whole-study context: Sources were T cells, B-cell-depleted T cells, or PBMCs; the material itself was cDNA or gDNA.

The germline CDR1 and CDR2 sequences are SEHNR and FQNEAQ (reference sequence). The CDR3 covers 13 residues. The J segment lost 3 bases and the V segment lost 5 bases, leaving 3 bases of the junction unmatched. Original processing methods: Cell counts per sample came from amplifying reference gene primers. Clones were sequenced by immunoSEQ multiplex PCR, and TCRdb holds only the in-frame ones, with some missing. V, J and clone size reflect that table, while D and trimming were determined from the DNA. The table has 130,000 or so clones, 82% seen once. The sequenced sample was peripheral blood. This receptor was taken from a woman in her 70s with acute or convalescent COVID-19. The genes are TRBV7-9 and TRBJ2-7, with 8 nucleotides matching TRBD1. Here the CDR3 reads CASSRTGSYEQYF. The CDR3 bases are TGTGCCAGCAGCCGGACAGGGAGCTACGAGCAGTACTTC. Variable domain in full (rest from reference TRBV7-9 and TRBJ2-7): DTGVSQNPRHKITKRGQNVTFRCDPISEHNRLYWYRQTLGQGPEFLTYFQNEAQLEKSRLLSDRFSAERPKGSFSTLEIQRTEQGDSAMYLCASSRTGSYEQYFGPGTRLTVT.